The source of this T cell receptor (beta chain) is a study of T-cell reconstitution after alpha-beta-depleted transplantation in children. The V end lost 6 bases, the J end lost 0 bases, and 18 bases lay between the germline ends. CDR3 size: 17 residues. TCRbeta library construction was performed incorporating unique molecular identifiers. TCRdb passed the PCR reads through MiXCR, listing each CDR3 protein once. The sample has around 250,000 distinct CDR3 sequences; more than 9% are singletons. The sequence came from a human donor who donated a stem cell graft to a child with SCID. The chain uses TRBV12-3 or TRBV12-4 and TRBJ1-5; weak D call: TRBD1 (5 bases). The starting material was PBMCs from the stem cell graft donor, obtained from the stem cell graft. In nucleotides, the CDR3 is TGTGCCAGCAGCCAGGGCCCCGGGGAGGTTAGCAATCAGCCCCAGCATTTT. It translates to CASSQGPGEVSNQPQHF.